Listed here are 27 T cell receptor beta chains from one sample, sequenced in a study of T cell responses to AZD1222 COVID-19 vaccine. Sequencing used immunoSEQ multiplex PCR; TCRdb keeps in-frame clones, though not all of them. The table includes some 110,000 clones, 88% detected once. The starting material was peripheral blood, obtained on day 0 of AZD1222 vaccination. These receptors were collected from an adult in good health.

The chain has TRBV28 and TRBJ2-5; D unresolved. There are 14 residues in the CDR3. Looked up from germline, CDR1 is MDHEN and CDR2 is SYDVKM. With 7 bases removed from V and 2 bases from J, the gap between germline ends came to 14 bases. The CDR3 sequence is CASTPPFLQETQYF. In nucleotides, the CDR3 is TGTGCCAGCACCCCCCCCTTTCTACAAGAGACCCAGTACTTC.

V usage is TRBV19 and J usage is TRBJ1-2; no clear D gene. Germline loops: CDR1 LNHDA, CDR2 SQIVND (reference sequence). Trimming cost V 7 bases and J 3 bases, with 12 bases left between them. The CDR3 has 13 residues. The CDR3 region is CASTPGVDYGYTF. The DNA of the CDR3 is TGTGCCAGTACCCCCGGGGTGGACTATGGCTACACCTTC.

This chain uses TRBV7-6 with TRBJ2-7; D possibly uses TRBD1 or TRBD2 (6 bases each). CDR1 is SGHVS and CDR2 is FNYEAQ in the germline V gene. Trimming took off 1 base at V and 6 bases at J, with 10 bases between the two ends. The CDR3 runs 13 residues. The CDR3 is CASSLGGALEQYF. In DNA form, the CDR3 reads TGTGCCAGCAGCTTAGGGGGGGCTCTCGAGCAGTACTTC.

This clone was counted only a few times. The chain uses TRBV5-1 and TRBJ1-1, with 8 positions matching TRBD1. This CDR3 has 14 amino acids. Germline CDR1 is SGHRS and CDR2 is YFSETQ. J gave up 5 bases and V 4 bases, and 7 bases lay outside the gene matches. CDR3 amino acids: CASSIGQGRTEAFF. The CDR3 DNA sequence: TGCGCCAGCAGCATAGGACAGGGTCGGACTGAAGCTTTCTTT.

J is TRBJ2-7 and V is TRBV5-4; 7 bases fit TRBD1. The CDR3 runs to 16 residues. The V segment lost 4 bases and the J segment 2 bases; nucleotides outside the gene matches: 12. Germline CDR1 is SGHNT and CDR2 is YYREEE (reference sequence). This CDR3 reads CASSRTTGPLTYEQYF. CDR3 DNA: TGTGCCAGCAGCCGTACGACAGGGCCCTTAACCTACGAGCAGTACTTC.

CDR3 region: CASCPQTSTDTQYF. In DNA form, the CDR3 reads TGTGCCAGCTGCCCTCAGACAAGCACAGATACGCAGTATTTT. This sequence joins TRBV11-1 and TRBJ2-3; no clear D gene. Trimming took off 8 bases at V and 0 bases at J, with 12 bases between the two ends. The CDR3 runs 14 residues. Looked up from germline, CDR1 is SGHAT and CDR2 is FQDESV (reference sequence).

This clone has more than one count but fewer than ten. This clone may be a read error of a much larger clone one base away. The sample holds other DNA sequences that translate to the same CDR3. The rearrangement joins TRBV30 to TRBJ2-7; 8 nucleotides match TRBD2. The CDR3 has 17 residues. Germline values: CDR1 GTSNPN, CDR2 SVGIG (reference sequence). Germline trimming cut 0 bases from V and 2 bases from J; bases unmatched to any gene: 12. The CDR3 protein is CAWSVREGGLGTYEQYF. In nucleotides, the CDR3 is TGTGCCTGGAGTGTACGGGAGGGAGGGCTAGGGACCTACGAGCAGTACTTC. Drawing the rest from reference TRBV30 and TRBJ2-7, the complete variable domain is SQTIHQWPATLVQPVGSPLSLECTVEGTSNPNLYWYRQAAGRGLQLLFYSVGIGQISSEVPQNLSASRPQDRQFILSSKKLLLSDSGFYLCAWSVREGGLGTYEQYFGPGTRLTVT.

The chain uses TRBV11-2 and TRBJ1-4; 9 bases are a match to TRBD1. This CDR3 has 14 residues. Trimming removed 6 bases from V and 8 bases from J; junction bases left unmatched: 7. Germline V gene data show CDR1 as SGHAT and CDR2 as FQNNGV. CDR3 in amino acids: CASRVQGAREKLFF. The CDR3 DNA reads TGTGCCAGCAGGGTACAGGGGGCACGGGAAAAACTGTTTTTT.

Here the CDR3 reads CASTHRTSPSDTQYF. The CDR3 nucleotides read TGCGCCAGCACCCACCGGACTAGCCCCTCCGATACGCAGTATTTT. The chain links TRBV4-1 to TRBJ2-3, with 8 bases fitting TRBD2. CDR3 length: 15 residues. Unmatched junction bases numbered 12, after V lost 7 bases and J lost 6 bases. Germline CDR1 is MGHRA and CDR2 is YSYEKL.

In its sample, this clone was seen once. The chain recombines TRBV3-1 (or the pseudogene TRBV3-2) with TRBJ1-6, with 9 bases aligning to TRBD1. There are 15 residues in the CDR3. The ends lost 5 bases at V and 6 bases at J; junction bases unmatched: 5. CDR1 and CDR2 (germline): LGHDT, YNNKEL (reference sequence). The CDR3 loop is CASSVRDRVNSPLHF. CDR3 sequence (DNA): TGTGCCAGCAGCGTCCGGGACAGGGTTAATTCACCCCTCCACTTT.

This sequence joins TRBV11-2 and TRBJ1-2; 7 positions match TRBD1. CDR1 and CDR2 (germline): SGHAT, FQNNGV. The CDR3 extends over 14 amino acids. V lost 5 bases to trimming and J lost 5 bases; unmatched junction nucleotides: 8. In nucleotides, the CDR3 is TGTGCCAGCAGCACGGAGGGGGCTGGGTATGGCTACACCTTC. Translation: CASSTEGAGYGYTF.

The DNA of the CDR3 is TGTGCCATAAAGCGGGAGGTGTATGAGCAGTTCTTC. Its protein is CAIKREVYEQFF. This sequence joins TRBV6-5 and TRBJ2-1, with 9 nucleotides matching TRBD2. The CDR3 extends over 12 amino acids. The germline V gene encodes CDR1 MNHEY and CDR2 SVGAGI. V lost 10 bases and J lost 8; bases outside the gene matches: 6.

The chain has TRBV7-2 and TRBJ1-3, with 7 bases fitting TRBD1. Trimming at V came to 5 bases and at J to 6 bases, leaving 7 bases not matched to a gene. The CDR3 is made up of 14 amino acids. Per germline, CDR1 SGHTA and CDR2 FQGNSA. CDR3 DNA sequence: TGTGCCAGCAGCCAACAGGGGAATGCAAACACCATATATTTT. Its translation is CASSQQGNANTIYF.

This CDR3 is CASSERAGGSHEQFF. DNA for the CDR3: TGCGCCAGCAGTGAGCGGGCGGGAGGCTCTCATGAGCAGTTCTTC. The V gene is TRBV10-1, the J gene TRBJ2-1; 8 bases agree with TRBD2. Losses at the gene ends were 2 bases for V and 8 bases for J; bases not matched to a gene: 8. This CDR3 has 15 amino acids. Germline loops: CDR1 WNHNN, CDR2 SYGVQD (reference sequence).

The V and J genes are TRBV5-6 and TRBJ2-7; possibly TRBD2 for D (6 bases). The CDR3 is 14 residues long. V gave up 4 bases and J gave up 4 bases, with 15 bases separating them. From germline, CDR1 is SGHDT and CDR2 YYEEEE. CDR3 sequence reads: CASSPGTGEYEQYF. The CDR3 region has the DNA TGTGCCAGCAGCCCCGGGACTGGAGAGTACGAGCAGTACTTC. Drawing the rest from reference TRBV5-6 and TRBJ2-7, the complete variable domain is DAGVTQSPTHLIKTRGQQVTLRCSPKSGHDTVSWYQQALGQGPQFIFQYYEEEERQRGNFPDRFSGHQFPNYSSELNVNALLLGDSALYLCASSPGTGEYEQYFGPGTRLTVT.

CDR3 in DNA: TGTGCCAGCCATACACGGCAGGGGGCGCGTCAGCCCCAGCATTTT. Protein sequence: CASHTRQGARQPQHF. The chain is built from TRBV28 and TRBJ1-5; TRBD1 aligns across 8 bases. The CDR3 is 15 amino acids. Trimming removed 8 bases from V and 6 bases from J; junction bases left unmatched: 12. Germline V gene sequence: CDR1 MDHEN, CDR2 SYDVKM.

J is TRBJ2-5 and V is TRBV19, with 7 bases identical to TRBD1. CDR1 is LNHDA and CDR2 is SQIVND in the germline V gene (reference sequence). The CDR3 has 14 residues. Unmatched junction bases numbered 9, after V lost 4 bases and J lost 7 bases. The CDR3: CASSTQTGKGTQYF. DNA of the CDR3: TGTGCCAGTAGTACTCAGACAGGGAAGGGGACCCAGTACTTC.

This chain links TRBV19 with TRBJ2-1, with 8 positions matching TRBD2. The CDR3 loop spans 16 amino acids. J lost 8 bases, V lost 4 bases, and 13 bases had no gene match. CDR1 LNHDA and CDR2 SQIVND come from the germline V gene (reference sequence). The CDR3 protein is CASSTRRVPSGYEQFF. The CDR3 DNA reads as TGTGCCAGTAGTACCCGGCGGGTTCCTAGCGGGTATGAGCAGTTCTTC.

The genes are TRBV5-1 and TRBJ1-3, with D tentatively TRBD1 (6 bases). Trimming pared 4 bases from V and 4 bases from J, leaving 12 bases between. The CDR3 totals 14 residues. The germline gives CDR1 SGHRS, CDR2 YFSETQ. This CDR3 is CASSVDSVGNTIYF. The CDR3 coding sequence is TGCGCCAGCAGCGTGGACAGTGTCGGAAACACCATATATTTT.

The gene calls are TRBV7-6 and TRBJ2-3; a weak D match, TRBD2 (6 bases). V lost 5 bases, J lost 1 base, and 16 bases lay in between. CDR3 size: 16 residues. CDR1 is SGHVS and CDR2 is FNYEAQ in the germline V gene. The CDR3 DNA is TGTGCCAGCAGCCACGCCATGGGGGGAGGCACAGATACGCAGTATTTT. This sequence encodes CASSHAMGGGTDTQYF. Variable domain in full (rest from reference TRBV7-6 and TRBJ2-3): GAGVSQSPRYKVTKRGQDVALRCDPISGHVSLYWYRQALGQGPEFLTYFNYEAQQDKSGLPNDRFSAERPEGSISTLTIQRTEQRDSAMYRCASSHAMGGGTDTQYFGPGTRLTVL.

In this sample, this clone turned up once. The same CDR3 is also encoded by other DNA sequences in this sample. The CDR3 DNA reads TGTGCCAGCAGCGTAGAGGGGGGCACTGAAGCTTTCTTT. It translates to CASSVEGGTEAFF. The chain uses TRBV9 and TRBJ1-1; D perhaps matches TRBD1 (6 bases). The germline V and J ends were trimmed by 0 bases and 4 bases, with 7 bases remaining between them. The CDR3 totals 13 residues. The germline CDR1 and CDR2 sequences are SGDLS and YYNGEE.

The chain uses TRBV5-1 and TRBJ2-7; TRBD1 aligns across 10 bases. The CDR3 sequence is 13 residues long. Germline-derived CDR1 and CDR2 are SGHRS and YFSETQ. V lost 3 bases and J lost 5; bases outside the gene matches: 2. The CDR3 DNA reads TGCGCCAGCAGCTGGACAGGGGGGCACGAGCAGTACTTC. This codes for CASSWTGGHEQYF.

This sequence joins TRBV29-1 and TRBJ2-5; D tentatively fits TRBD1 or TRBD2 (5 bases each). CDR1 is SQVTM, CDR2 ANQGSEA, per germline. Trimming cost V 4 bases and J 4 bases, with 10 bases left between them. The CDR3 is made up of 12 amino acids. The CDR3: CSVGSGGETQYF. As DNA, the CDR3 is TGCAGCGTTGGTAGTGGGGGAGAGACCCAGTACTTC.

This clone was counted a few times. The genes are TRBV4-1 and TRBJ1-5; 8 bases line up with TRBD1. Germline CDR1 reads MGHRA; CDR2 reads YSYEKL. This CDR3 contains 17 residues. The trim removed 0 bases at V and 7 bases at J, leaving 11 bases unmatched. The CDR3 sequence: CASSQERGDRGNQPQHF. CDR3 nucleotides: TGCGCCAGCAGCCAAGAAAGGGGTGACAGGGGAAACCAGCCCCAGCATTTT.

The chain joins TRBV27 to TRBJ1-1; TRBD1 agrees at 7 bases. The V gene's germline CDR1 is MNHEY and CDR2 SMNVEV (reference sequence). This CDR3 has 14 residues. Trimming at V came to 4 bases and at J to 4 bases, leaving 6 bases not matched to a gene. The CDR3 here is CASSSTQGVTEAFF. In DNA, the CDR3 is TGTGCCAGCAGTTCGACCCAGGGGGTCACTGAAGCTTTCTTT.

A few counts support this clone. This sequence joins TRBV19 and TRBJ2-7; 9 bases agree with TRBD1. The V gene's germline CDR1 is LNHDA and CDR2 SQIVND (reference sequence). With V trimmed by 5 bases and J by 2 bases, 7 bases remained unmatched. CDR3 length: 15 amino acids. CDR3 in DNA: TGTGCCAGTAGTCCAGGGACAGGGAGTACCTACGAGCAGTACTTC. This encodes CASSPGTGSTYEQYF.

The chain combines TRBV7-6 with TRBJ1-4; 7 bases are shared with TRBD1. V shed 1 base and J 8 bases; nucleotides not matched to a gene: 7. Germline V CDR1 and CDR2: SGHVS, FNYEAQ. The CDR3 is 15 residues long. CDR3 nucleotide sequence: TGTGCCAGCAGCTTAGTGTCCAGGGGGGACGAAAAACTGTTTTTT. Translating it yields CASSLVSRGDEKLFF.